The 7 T cell receptor beta chains below come from one sample, sequenced in a study of blood T cells in healthy people across ages. Then a second PCR, running roughly 7 to 11 cycles, was carried out with a sample-barcoded 5' primer and a J-beta primer mix. TCRdb ran MiXCR on the 5' RACE reads and lists one entry per CDR3 protein. Here the sample spans some 1.8 million distinct CDR3 sequences, approximately 40% being singletons. Sequenced sample: blood. Receptor source: a human donor in good health.

This rearrangement joins TRBV29-1 to TRBJ2-7; 12 bases agree with TRBD1. Germline V lookup: CDR1 SQVTM, CDR2 ANQGSEA. This CDR3 is built from 14 residues. V gave up 4 bases and J gave up 4 bases; unmatched junction bases: 5. In DNA, the CDR3 is TGCAGCGTTGTGGGACAGGGGGCCGGGTACGAGCAGTACTTC. It is translated as CSVVGQGAGYEQYF.

This clonotype appeared a few times. J is TRBJ2-3 and V is TRBV5-1, with 7 bases identical to TRBD1. The germline gives CDR1 SGHRS, CDR2 YFSETQ. There are 15 residues in the CDR3. V trimming: 3 bases; J trimming: 6 bases; junction bases outside the gene matches: 10. Written as DNA, the CDR3 is TGCGCCAGCAGCTACCGGGACAGTCATCGGGATACGCAGTATTTT. Its protein is CASSYRDSHRDTQYF.

This clonotype was counted a few times. One end of the junction varies from germline; a read error may be responsible. The chain couples TRBV5-1 to TRBJ2-3; 9 bases fit TRBD2. The germline V gene has CDR1 SGHRS and CDR2 YFSETQ. This CDR3 contains 16 residues. The CDR3 DNA follows: TGCGCCGGCAGCTGGGGAGCGGGGGGCAACACAGATACGCAGTATTTT. Encoded protein: CAGSWGAGGNTDTQYF.

This clonotype was detected only a few times. The V gene is TRBV4-2, the J gene TRBJ1-1; maybe TRBD1 (5 bases). V was pared by 3 bases and J by 4 bases, with 15 bases between. CDR1 is LGHNA, CDR2 YNFKEQ, per germline. This CDR3 contains 15 residues. The CDR3 bases are TGTGCCAGCAGCCACCCTTTAACGGGGCCCACTGAAGCTTTCTTT. Protein sequence: CASSHPLTGPTEAFF.

This clonotype showed up just a few times. The chain couples TRBV28 to TRBJ1-4; TRBD1 matches at 10 bases. The CDR3 has 15 residues. Trimming cost V 6 bases and J 8 bases; bases outside gene matches: 9. CDR1 MDHEN and CDR2 SYDVKM come from the germline V gene. The CDR3 spells CASSPTGGTKEKLFF. For the CDR3, the DNA is TGTGCCAGCAGCCCGACAGGGGGCACCAAAGAAAAACTGTTTTTT.

The gene calls are TRBV27 and TRBJ1-2; tentative D call: TRBD1 (5 bases). CDR3 size: 14 residues. CDR1 is MNHEY and CDR2 is SMNVEV in the germline V gene (reference sequence). The V gene lost 3 bases and the J gene lost 5 bases, with 13 bases spanning the gap. The CDR3 here is CASSFFGAGYGYTF. CDR3 sequence (DNA): TGTGCCAGCAGTTTTTTCGGGGCAGGGTATGGCTACACCTTC.

This chain connects TRBV6-5 to TRBJ1-6, with 8 nucleotides matching TRBD1. Germline CDR1 is MNHEY and CDR2 is SVGAGI. V lost 7 bases, J lost 3 bases, and 8 bases stayed unmatched. The CDR3 has 16 residues. In DNA, the CDR3 is TGTGCCAGCACCACCTGGACAGGGCACTATAATTCACCCCTCCACTTT. It specifies CASTTWTGHYNSPLHF.